The 24 T cell receptor beta chains listed next were all sequenced from one sample in a study of vaccination effects on CD4 cells after COVID-19. Sequencing followed a ViraFEST assay step that expanded antigen-specific CD4+ T cells with viral peptide pools. The culture ran for around nine days before CD4+ T cells were isolated. SARS-CoV-2 infection was confirmed by PCR in the person between March and December 2020. No antigens are known for them. The repertoire was sequenced with immunoSEQ multiplex PCR; TCRdb's copy has only in-frame clones and lacks some. Among roughly 25,000 clones listed, around 78% were seen once. The material was CD4+ T cells from PBMCs cultured with HCoV-NL63 spike peptides, obtained before COVID-19 vaccination. All receptors derive from a human donor who had a prior SARS-CoV-2 infection.

The V and J genes are TRBV6-2 or TRBV6-3 and TRBJ1-5; D might be TRBD1 (5 bases). This CDR3 comprises 17 residues. Looked up from germline, CDR1 is MNHEY and CDR2 is SVGEGT. Trimming left V 0 bases short and J 1 base short, with 13 bases between. The CDR3 region has the DNA TGTGCCAGCAGTTACTCGCGGGGGTCCGTGAGCAATCAGCCCCAGCATTTT. It is translated as CASSYSRGSVSNQPQHF.

Regarding this clone: One junction end does not reproduce the germline sequence, and a read error may be involved. The chain uses TRBV11-2 and TRBJ2-3; 11 bases line up with TRBD2. Germline V lookup: CDR1 SGHAT, CDR2 FQNNGV. The CDR3 covers 16 residues. In DNA, the CDR3 is TGTGCCAGCAGCATAGATTTACTAGCGGGAGAAGATACGCAGTATTTT. Amino acids: CASSIDLLAGEDTQYF.

The gene calls are TRBV12-3 or TRBV12-4 and TRBJ1-4; D gene uncertain. The CDR3 length is 13 residues. V dropped 7 bases and J dropped 6 bases, with 12 bases sitting between them. CDR3 sequence: CASTVWGYEKLFF. As DNA, the CDR3 is TGTGCCAGCACAGTCTGGGGATATGAAAAACTGTTTTTT.

The chain joins TRBV5-4 to TRBJ2-5; possibly TRBD1 for D (5 bases). V was shortened by 4 bases and J by 2 bases, with 12 bases between the two germline ends. CDR1 is SGHNT and CDR2 is YYREEE in the germline V gene (reference sequence). CDR3 length: 14 amino acids. As DNA, the CDR3 is TGTGCCAGCAGCCCCGGACACCTTCAAGAGACCCAGTACTTC. Protein product: CASSPGHLQETQYF. Variable domain in full (rest from reference TRBV5-4 and TRBJ2-5): ETGVTQSPTHLIKTRGQQVTLRCSSQSGHNTVSWYQQALGQGPQFIFQYYREEENGRGNFPPRFSGLQFPNYSSELNVNALELDDSALYLCASSPGHLQETQYFGPGTRLLVL.

The chain links TRBV15 to TRBJ2-5, with 10 positions matching TRBD1. V dropped 5 bases and J dropped 4; count of bases not matched to a gene: 4. CDR1 LNHNV and CDR2 YYDKDF come from the germline V gene (reference sequence). The CDR3 spans 14 residues. The CDR3 here is CATSPRTGGETQYF. The CDR3 coding sequence is TGTGCCACCAGCCCACGGACAGGGGGAGAGACCCAGTACTTC. Looking up the rest from reference TRBV15 and TRBJ2-5 gives the full variable domain: DAMVIQNPRYQVTQFGKPVTLSCSQTLNHNVMYWYQQKSSQAPKLLFHYYDKDFNNEADTPDNFQSRRPNTSFCFLDIRSPGLGDTAMYLCATSPRTGGETQYFGPGTRLLVL.

CDR3 sequence: CASSYTLTGQETQYF. The CDR3 DNA is TGTGCCAGCAGTTACACATTGACAGGTCAAGAGACCCAGTACTTC. The V gene is TRBV6-2 or TRBV6-3, the J gene TRBJ2-5, with D perhaps TRBD1 (6 bases). This CDR3 spans 15 amino acids. Between the trimmed V and J ends, which lost 2 bases and 2 bases, there was a span of 12 bases. CDR1 MNHEY and CDR2 SVGEGT come from the germline V gene.

The chain recombines TRBV5-1 with TRBJ1-2; no clear D. This CDR3 region has 14 residues. The V end was cut by 1 base, the J end by 4 bases, with 11 bases between. CDR1 SGHRS and CDR2 YFSETQ come from the germline V gene. As DNA, the CDR3 is TGCGCCAGCAGCTTGACTGCCGGAGGCTATGGCTACACCTTC. Its protein is CASSLTAGGYGYTF.

This chain links TRBV4-1 with TRBJ2-5; 7 bases fit TRBD2. Germline CDR1 is MGHRA and CDR2 is YSYEKL. Germline trimming cut 5 bases from V and 1 base from J; bases unmatched to any gene: 10. CDR3 length: 16 amino acids. The CDR3 DNA reads TGCGCCAGCAGCGCCCGACTAGCCCCAAGCCAAGAGACCCAGTACTTC. It yields the protein CASSARLAPSQETQYF.

This rearrangement joins TRBV2 to TRBJ1-1, with D maybe TRBD1 (5 bases). Germline-derived CDR1 and CDR2 are SNHLY and FYNNEI. The CDR3 has 14 amino acids. V was cut by 6 bases and J by 5 bases, with 16 bases left in between. Here the CDR3 reads CASSRDALWTEAFF. CDR3 nucleotide sequence: TGTGCCAGCAGCCGGGACGCGTTATGGACTGAAGCTTTCTTT.

The gene calls are TRBV7-9 and TRBJ2-1; no clear D gene. CDR1 SEHNR and CDR2 FQNEAQ come from the germline V gene (reference sequence). CDR3 length: 13 residues. Trimming took off 2 bases at V and 7 bases at J, with 9 bases between the two ends. In nucleotides, the CDR3 is TGTGCCAGCAGCTTAAACTTAGGTAATGAGCAGTTCTTC. It codes for CASSLNLGNEQFF. The full variable domain, with the rest looked up from reference TRBV7-9 and TRBJ2-1, is DTGVSQNPRHKITKRGQNVTFRCDPISEHNRLYWYRQTLGQGPEFLTYFQNEAQLEKSRLLSDRFSAERPKGSFSTLEIQRTEQGDSAMYLCASSLNLGNEQFFGPGTRLTVL.

The gene calls are TRBV2 and TRBJ2-7; D perhaps matches TRBD2 (6 bases). The V end was cut by 6 bases, the J end by 6 bases, with 18 bases between. The CDR3 is made up of 14 amino acids. The V gene's germline CDR1 is SNHLY and CDR2 FYNNEI. The CDR3 loop reads CASRAGGVLGEQYF. The CDR3 DNA reads TGTGCCAGCAGGGCAGGCGGGGTGCTTGGCGAGCAGTACTTC.

The genes are TRBV28 and TRBJ1-2; D is ambiguous. CDR1 is MDHEN and CDR2 is SYDVKM in the germline V gene. The V end lost 2 bases, the J end lost 8 bases, and 12 bases lay between the germline ends. The CDR3 extends over 13 amino acids. Written as DNA, the CDR3 is TGTGCCAGCAGTTTAGGTGGCCCGGGGGGCTACACCTTC. This gives the protein CASSLGGPGGYTF.

The chain carries TRBV30 and TRBJ2-7, with D possibly being TRBD1 (5 bases). The CDR3 is made up of 11 amino acids. With 3 bases removed from V and 2 bases from J, the gap between germline ends came to 5 bases. Looked up from germline, CDR1 is GTSNPN and CDR2 is SVGIG (reference sequence). The CDR3 here is CAWRTAYEQYF. CDR3 nucleotide sequence: TGTGCCTGGAGGACAGCCTACGAGCAGTACTTC.

This chain joins TRBV7-3 and TRBJ2-1; 7 nucleotides agree with TRBD2. Germline loops: CDR1 SGHTA, CDR2 FQGTGA. The length of the CDR3 is 15 residues. V dropped 3 bases and J dropped 3; count of bases not matched to a gene: 5. In DNA, the CDR3 is TGTGCCAGCAGCTTCCGAAGGACTAGCTACAATGAGCAGTTCTTC. Amino acid sequence: CASSFRRTSYNEQFF.

This clone has only a few counts. The gene calls are TRBV19 and TRBJ1-5, with 10 nucleotides matching TRBD1. J gave up 8 bases and V 5 bases, and 12 bases lay outside the gene matches. The CDR3 loop spans 16 amino acids. The germline CDR1 and CDR2 sequences are LNHDA and SQIVND (reference sequence). In nucleotides, the CDR3 is TGTGCCAGTAGTCTCAGACGGACAGGGGGTTCAAAGCCCCAGCATTTT. This codes for CASSLRRTGGSKPQHF.

This clone was detected a few times. The chain couples TRBV7-2 to TRBJ1-1; D remains ambiguous. V lost 4 bases to trimming and J lost 1 base, with 13 bases between them. The V gene's germline CDR1 is SGHTA and CDR2 FQGNSA. The CDR3 covers 15 residues. The CDR3 DNA sequence: TGTGCCAGCAGCTCTTTAAGGACGGGGAACACTGAAGCTTTCTTT. Translating gives CASSSLRTGNTEAFF.

This chain joins TRBV6-1 and TRBJ2-3, with D possibly being TRBD1 or TRBD2 (6 bases each). Germline lookup yields CDR1 MNHNS and CDR2 SASEGT. The V end was cut by 2 bases, the J end by 2 bases, with 14 bases between. This CDR3 comprises 16 residues. CDR3 in amino acids: CASSERSGGHTDTQYF. The DNA of the CDR3 is TGTGCCAGCAGTGAACGATCCGGGGGACACACAGATACGCAGTATTTT.

This chain connects TRBV5-1 to TRBJ2-5; tentative D call: TRBD2 (6 bases). The V end was cut by 0 bases, the J end by 1 base, with 10 bases between. Germline V CDR1 and CDR2: SGHRS, YFSETQ. The CDR3 consists of 15 residues. This CDR3 reads CASSLGGAGQETQYF. The CDR3 DNA follows: TGCGCCAGCAGCTTGGGCGGGGCGGGCCAAGAGACCCAGTACTTC.

The chain is built from TRBV18 and TRBJ1-1; D call uncertain. This CDR3 region has 13 residues. Germline V gene sequence: CDR1 KGHSH, CDR2 LQKENI. The V gene lost 4 bases and the J gene lost 6 bases, with 12 bases spanning the gap. The CDR3 DNA reads as TGTGCCAGCTCACAAGCGACGGGCGCTGAAGCTTTCTTT. The encoded protein is CASSQATGAEAFF.

The J gene is TRBJ2-7, the V gene TRBV9; no clear D gene. Trimming cost V 5 bases and J 3 bases, with 18 bases left between them. The germline CDR1 and CDR2 sequences are SGDLS and YYNGEE. The CDR3 has 15 residues. As DNA, the CDR3 is TGTGCCAGCAGTCTCCGGGCCGGAAGATTCTACGAGCAGTACTTC. Its translation: CASSLRAGRFYEQYF.

CDR3 coding DNA: TGTGCCAGCAACTATGAGGGGGCGGCTGGCTACACCTTC. Protein: CASNYEGAAGYTF. The V call is TRBV5-4, the J call TRBJ1-2; TRBD1 agrees at 7 bases. CDR3 length: 13 residues. Per the germline V gene, CDR1 is SGHNT and CDR2 is YYREEE (reference sequence). V shed 6 bases, J shed 7 bases, and the junction held 9 bases outside the gene matches.

This clone was seen a few times. The chain has TRBV30 and TRBJ1-1; TRBD1 might be the D (5 bases). The germline V and J ends were trimmed by 5 bases and 3 bases, with 10 bases remaining between them. Germline V gene lookup returns CDR1 GTSNPN and CDR2 SVGIG (reference sequence). CDR3 length equals 12 residues. In nucleotides, the CDR3 is TGTGCCTGGTCGACAGTTTACACTGAAGCTTTCTTT. It yields the protein CAWSTVYTEAFF.

This chain uses TRBV19 with TRBJ2-6; D not certain. CDR1 and CDR2 (germline): LNHDA, SQIVND (reference sequence). The CDR3 runs 20 residues. V gave up 3 bases and J gave up 0 bases, with 21 bases separating them. CDR3 in amino acids: CASSIRRIIGPLSGANVLTF. CDR3 nucleotides: TGTGCCAGTAGTATCCGGAGAATAATTGGCCCTCTCTCTGGGGCCAACGTCCTGACTTTC.

This clone was seen only a few times. CDR3 DNA: TGTGCCAGCAGGGTCTATAATTCACCCCTCCACTTT. Encoded protein: CASRVYNSPLHF. The V and J genes are TRBV13 and TRBJ1-6; D is uncertain. The CDR3 spans 12 residues. CDR1 is PRHDT, CDR2 FYEKMQ, per germline (reference sequence). Trimming shortened V by 6 bases and J by 3 bases, and 3 bases separated the two germline ends.